Below are 8 T cell receptor beta chains sequenced from a single sample in a study of graft-versus-host responses after intestinal transplantation. The graft tissue was processed, and this released both intraepithelial and lamina propria lymphocytes. The table came from immunoSEQ multiplex PCR; TCRdb's copy has only in-frame clones and leaves some out. The sample contains just under 65,000 clones, approximately 88% of which appear only once. Source: ileum tissue, taken 350 to 400 days after transplant. These receptors came from a human patient who received an intestinal transplant, so some T cells may come from the graft donor.

The chain combines TRBV29-1 with TRBJ1-4, with D maybe TRBD1 (5 bases). V was shortened by 4 bases and J by 4 bases, with 16 bases between the two germline ends. Germline CDR1 SQVTM, CDR2 ANQGSEA. The CDR3 spans 15 residues. CDR3 loop: CSVVGGGWYNEKLFF. For the CDR3, the DNA is TGCAGCGTTGTCGGCGGGGGATGGTATAATGAAAAACTGTTTTTT.

The J gene is TRBJ1-1, the V gene TRBV6-1; the match to TRBD1 covers 12 bases. The germline CDR1 and CDR2 sequences are MNHNS and SASEGT. The CDR3 totals 13 residues. With V trimmed by 6 bases and J by 10 bases, 6 bases remained unmatched. DNA for the CDR3: TGTGCCAGCAGATCCGGGACAGGGGGCCTAGCTTTCTTT. Its translation is CASRSGTGGLAFF.

This clone has a single count. CDR3 region: CASTAGGRWQPQHF. The CDR3, as DNA: TGTGCCAGCACGGCAGGGGGCAGATGGCAGCCCCAGCATTTT. The chain links TRBV28 to TRBJ1-5; TRBD1 matches at 8 bases. Germline-derived CDR1 and CDR2 are MDHEN and SYDVKM. This CDR3 spans 14 amino acids. Trimming at V came to 7 bases and at J to 7 bases, leaving 9 bases not matched to a gene.

The chain couples TRBV6-1 to TRBJ2-2; 11 bases match TRBD1. The germline gives CDR1 MNHNS, CDR2 SASEGT. Losses at the gene ends were 1 base for V and 6 bases for J; bases not matched to a gene: 1. There are 15 residues in the CDR3. The CDR3 bases are TGTGCCAGCAGTGAAGGGACAGGGGGCGCCGGGGAGCTGTTTTTT. It translates to CASSEGTGGAGELFF.

CDR3: CASSLQGYPFYEQYF. CDR3 nucleotides: TGTGCCAGCAGCTTGCAGGGGTATCCCTTCTACGAGCAGTACTTC. The genes are TRBV5-5 and TRBJ2-7; possible D gene TRBD1, 6 bases. The ends were cut back, 1 base at V and 3 bases at J, with 14 bases in the middle. The CDR3 loop spans 15 amino acids. The germline CDR1 and CDR2 sequences are SGHKS and YYEKEE (reference sequence). The whole variable domain, filled in from reference TRBV5-5 and TRBJ2-7, reads DAGVTQSPTHLIKTRGQQVTLRCSPISGHKSVSWYQQVLGQGPQFIFQYYEKEERGRGNFPDRFSARQFPNYSSELNVNALLLGDSALYLCASSLQGYPFYEQYFGPGTRLTVT.

The chain carries TRBV5-1 and TRBJ1-1; 7 positions agree with TRBD1. The CDR3 sequence is 14 residues long. Germline loops: CDR1 SGHRS, CDR2 YFSETQ. The V and J ends lost 1 base and 3 bases, in that order; junction bases with no gene match: 3. The CDR3 DNA reads as TGCGCCAGCAGCTTGTGGGACAGAGACACTGAAGCTTTCTTT. Encoded protein: CASSLWDRDTEAFF.

V gene TRBV5-1 combines with J gene TRBJ1-6; D perhaps matches TRBD1 (6 bases). The germline V gene encodes CDR1 SGHRS and CDR2 YFSETQ. The CDR3 spans 14 residues. V shed 2 bases and J shed 9 bases, with 12 bases lying between them. CDR3 coding DNA: TGCGCCAGCAGCTTCGGAACAGGGAGTTCACCCCTCCACTTT. Residues: CASSFGTGSSPLHF.

Of note for this clone: At one end the junction does not follow the germline gene, possibly because of a read error. This chain uses TRBV6-1 with TRBJ2-7; 9 bases fit TRBD1. CDR1 MNHNS and CDR2 SASEGT come from the germline V gene. The CDR3 sequence is 17 residues long. CDR3 residues: CASSEIFGEQGAHEQYF. CDR3 nucleotides: TGCGCCAGCAGTGAGATCTTTGGGGAACAGGGGGCCCACGAGCAGTACTTC.